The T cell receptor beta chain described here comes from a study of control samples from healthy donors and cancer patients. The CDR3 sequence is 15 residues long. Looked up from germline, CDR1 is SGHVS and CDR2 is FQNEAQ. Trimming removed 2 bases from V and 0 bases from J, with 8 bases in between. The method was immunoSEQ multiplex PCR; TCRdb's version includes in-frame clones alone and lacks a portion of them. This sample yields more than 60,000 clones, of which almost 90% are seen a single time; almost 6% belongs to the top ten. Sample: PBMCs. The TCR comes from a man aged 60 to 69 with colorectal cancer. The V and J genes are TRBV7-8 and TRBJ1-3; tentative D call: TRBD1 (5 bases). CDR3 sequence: CASSLQGFSGNTIYF. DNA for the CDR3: TGTGCCAGCAGCTTACAGGGCTTCTCTGGAAACACCATATATTTT.